These 3 T cell receptor beta chains came from one sample sequenced in a study of blood T cell repertoires in COVID-19. Sequencing used immunoSEQ multiplex PCR; TCRdb keeps in-frame clones, though not all of them. Among over 200,000 clones listed, under 90% were seen once. The sample consisted of PBMCs or T cells enriched from blood (not recorded which). These receptor sequences come from a man between 60 and 75 years old who had recovered from COVID-19.

The chain uses TRBV2 and TRBJ1-1; D gene uncertain. The V end was cut by 0 bases, the J end by 9 bases, with 8 bases between. Germline V gene sequence: CDR1 SNHLY, CDR2 FYNNEI. The CDR3 covers 12 residues. In DNA, the CDR3 is TGTGCCAGCAGTGAAGCTGGGCGACAAGCTTTCTTT. This translates into CASSEAGRQAFF. Combining the CDR3 with reference TRBV2 and TRBJ1-1 gives the whole variable domain EPEVTQTPSHQVTQMGQEVILRCVPISNHLYFYWYRQILGQKVEFLVSFYNNEISEKSEIFDDQFSVERPDGSNFTLKIRSTKLEDSAMYFCASSEAGRQAFFGQGTRLTVV.

This clone was detected once. The chain joins TRBV19 to TRBJ1-2; TRBD1 matches at 10 bases. This CDR3 has 14 residues. Germline trimming cut 6 bases from V and 7 bases from J; bases unmatched to any gene: 8. Per germline, CDR1 LNHDA and CDR2 SQIVND (reference sequence). CDR3 DNA: TGTGCCAGTAGGCCGGGACAGGGGTTCGGTGGCTACACCTTC. It encodes CASRPGQGFGGYTF.

The genes are TRBV19 and TRBJ1-5, with 8 bases aligning to TRBD1. Germline CDR1 and CDR2: LNHDA and SQIVND (reference sequence). Losses at the gene ends were 5 bases for V and 6 bases for J; bases not matched to a gene: 9. This CDR3 is built from 15 residues. CDR3 nucleotides: TGTGCCAGTAGTTCCTCCGACAGGGGCGTTCAGCCCCAGCATTTT. This sequence encodes CASSSSDRGVQPQHF.